This T cell receptor beta chain is drawn from a study of CD8+CD57+ T cells in acquired aplastic anemia. Study at large: DNA recovered from sorted CD4+ and CD8+ cells had a mean of about 3 ug. Study observations and caveats: Fewer than 35 sequences, all CD8+ CDR3, were shared between patients and controls.

The template used for profiling TCR beta VDJ and CDR3 was genomic DNA. One entry per CDR3 protein results from TCRdb running MiXCR on the reads. This sample yields about 200,000 distinct CDR3 sequences, of which under 55% are seen a single time; 20% belongs to the top ten. This clonotype was observed at least ten times. Its target is unknown. Individuals selected for sequencing had exhibited CD8+CD57+ cell expansion on flow cytometry. Patients were untreated when blood was sampled. The CDR3 runs 14 residues. CDR1 and CDR2 (germline): SGHRS, YFSETQ. Between the trimmed V and J ends, which lost 0 bases and 4 bases, there was a span of 10 bases.

This receptor was identified in a human donor with aplastic anemia. Sequenced: sorted CD4+, CD8+, or CD8+CD57+ T cells (not recorded which) from PBMCs. The chain joins TRBV5-1 to TRBJ1-2; maybe TRBD1 (5 bases). CDR3 coding DNA: TGCGCCAGCAGCTTGGGGGGCACCTCCTATGGCTACACCTTC. Its translation is CASSLGGTSYGYTF.